The following is a TCR beta chain sequence with its context. Its antigen target is currently unknown. No base quality values were provided; no much bigger clone lies one nucleotide off. This record comes from a study of cytomegalovirus exposure and HLA in healthy donors (dated 2017 in TCRdb). Turning to the overall study: An earlier analysis of 587 of the donors reported 250 to 300 Gb of sequence data and 117 million unique TCR beta sequences obtained from some 200 million T cells. Every discovery cohort repertoire had been produced on one sequencing platform. Typing coverage varied by locus: about 620-630 donors for A, B, C, DRB1 and DQB1; roughly 560 for DQA1; about 600 for DPA1; approximately 490 for DPB1. In the later analysis, no new phenotypic data were used to find candidate immune exposures; instead, reliance was placed on TCR beta sequences and their occurrence across donors. Among several hundred genotyped donors of the cohort, an average of around 250,000 unique TCR beta nucleotide sequences was sequenced per donor, of which 15% to 20% were non-productive. Because of strong linkage in the cohort, a handful of DR-DQ haplotypes were treated as single units for association and clustering. To decide whether each TCR beta V gene segment behaved as functional or pseudogenic, an earlier analysis of 587 of the donors relied on high-throughput TCR beta sequencing. About 300 gigabases of sequencing data and tens of millions of unique TCR sequences were included in an early release covering 550 to 800 HLA-typed donors. Alongside the repertoire data, information on donor age, sex, ethnicity and CMV serostatus was compiled. Along with the roughly 610-subject first cohort, a separate validation cohort of over a hundred different subjects was used. Among the roughly 380 genotyped donors, around 81% belonged to the genetic ancestry cluster associated with self-reported Caucasian donors. The T cell repertoires of 550 to 850 subjects were profiled by immunosequencing and related to cytomegalovirus serostatus. A later genetic analysis used genome-wide SNP genotypes for about 55% of the 666 donors, treating that subset as a discovery cohort. The study combined high-throughput TCR immunosequencing, statistical association of individual TCRs with disease status, and machine learning to predict cytomegalovirus infection status. HLA typing covered class I and class II loci at four-digit resolution. The aim of the study was to test whether cataloging public T cell receptors could identify signatures of past pathogen exposure. A later analysis re-examined previously published TCR beta repertoires from more than 650 donors and added high-resolution HLA genotyping to investigate patterns of TCR occurrence.

CDR1 and CDR2 were assigned from the germline V gene as SGHRS and YFSETQ. The CDR3 holds 17 amino acids from the cysteine to the phenylalanine. This entry keeps only the CDR3 DNA: 51 bases, framed from base 1. Ends trimmed: V by 4 bases, J by 4 bases; bases unmatched to a gene: 13. Libraries were prepared through the immunoSEQ multiplex PCR assay. For the multiplex PCR, a mixture combining 60 forward primers for TCR Vbeta segments and 13 reverse primers for TCR Jbeta segments was used. Amplification of the CDR3 region of rearranged TCR beta genes was performed with a multiplex PCR assay on genomic DNA. The Illumina HiSeq System was used to sequence the amplified TCR beta libraries as 87-base-pair reads. In the source study's methods: Across the 670 or so repertoires, a later analysis counted tens of millions of unique TCR beta chains, roughly 11 million of which were shared by at least two donors. To remove PCR and sequencing errors, raw reads were error-corrected and collapsed into unique sequences using a nearest-neighbor algorithm that merged closely related sequences. CDR3 sequences were aligned to IMGT reference sequences to assign V, D and J gene segments. Each retained sequence needed at least a six-nucleotide match to both a V gene segment and a J gene segment. A rearrangement was called productive if the CDR3 had no stop codons and remained in frame with V and J, and every other rearrangement was called non-productive. CDR3 was defined by IMGT convention, running from the second conserved V-encoded cysteine to the conserved J-encoded phenylalanine. The earlier analysis of 500 to 750 of the donors excluded any sequence lacking an unambiguous match to a single V gene segment. In an earlier analysis of 587 of the donors, a V segment was called functional when productive rearrangements were above 56.7%, and segregating when the standard deviation between donors exceeded 5%. To diagnose cytomegalovirus status from the catalog of TCR beta chain sequences, a statistical classification framework was built. In a later analysis, TCR nucleotide sequences were compared against IMGT/GENE-DB human TR gene sequences so that V and J genes could be assigned. In a later analysis, CDR3 sequences and most-parsimonious VDJ recombination scenarios were assigned using the TCRdist pipeline. In a later analysis, every TCR beta chain was defined by the combination of its CDR3 amino acid sequence and its V-gene family, and reads without a unique V-gene family were dropped. To address suspected cross-contamination and a sequencing artifact, a later analysis removed roughly 580 highly shared, low-generation-probability nucleotide sequences. For each public chain, a later analysis derived a clonal expansion index from normalized ranks of inferred template counts within each repertoire. Generation probabilities in a later analysis came from a VDJ recombination model fitted to out-of-frame rearrangements, and those results were checked against IGoR. A later analysis scored TCR-TCR, TCR-HLA and TCR-CMV co-occurrence with hypergeometric tests, applying a repertoire-size bias correction to TCR pairs. A later analysis estimated false discovery rates by permuting HLA or CMV assignments 20 times. In a later analysis, co-occurring TCRs were grouped using DBSCAN, with TCRdist sequence similarity added in when clustering inside HLA-allele-positive subsets. Co-occurrence clustering excluded repertoires with fewer than 30,000 or more than 120,000 public chains, plus five with anomalous nucleotide sharing. The table was pulled from immuneACCESS by TCRdb, which kept in-frame rearrangements only. Such tables lose some clones; where checked, under half of the loss comes from unresolved V genes, and the rest has no known cause. For V, J and clone size, that table is used; D and trimming come from the DNA. The sample table shows about 120,000 clones, and 50% to 65% are seen once. The ten largest clonotypes hold 9% to 10% of the sample.

What the work shows at the level of the full study, not this receptor alone: In a later analysis, most CMV-associated TCR beta chains were found to appear HLA-restricted, with HLA associations seemingly driven largely by CMV exposure. A cluster of highly shared sequence variants was judged likely to represent a technical artifact of the sequencing pipeline. The cohort was sequenced for TCR beta chains only, and without alpha or paired-chain data the features that could be detected were limited. Assigning TCR associations to individual alleles was difficult when HLA alleles, especially DR and DQ, strongly co-occurred. The classifier was reported to diagnose cytomegalovirus status with high specificity and sensitivity in both the original and validation cohorts. Compared with the approximately 670-donor mean, donors in an Asian-associated ancestry cluster had fewer N-insertions in productive TCRs, according to a later genetic analysis. In a later analysis, several top co-occurrence clusters were reported to appear linked to parvovirus B19, influenza, CMV and Epstein-Barr virus. For the cohort, immune exposure information was limited to CMV serostatus. V-gene and J-gene trimming of TCR beta chains was associated with a missense DCLRE1C variant in a later genetic analysis, and the association was replicated in an independent cohort. A total of around 150 TCR beta chains were listed by the study as associated with cytomegalovirus. Roughly uniform sequencing depth across donors was assumed in presence/absence analyses, although this assumption may not hold. Correlated functional status among segregating V segments might be attributable to linkage disequilibrium, but an unknown experimental factor could not be ruled out. The 87-base-pair reads could not distinguish some IMGT-functional V segments, including TRBV6-2 and TRBV6-3, so those segments were excluded. The authors suggested that the approach could potentially be generalized to other disease states and immunological phenotypes. A further reported finding was that TCR beta sequences accurately predicted the HLA-A and HLA-B alleles for most subjects in the first cohort. A few of the identified cytomegalovirus-associated TCR beta chains were confirmed in vitro to be specific for cytomegalovirus antigens. In a later analysis, the rate of TCR association differed among HLA loci, with DRB1 alleles having the most associated TCRs and HLA-C alleles having the fewest. In an earlier analysis of some 500 of the donors, most TCR beta V segments appeared in productive rearrangements about 87% or about 30% of the time, broadly matching IMGT annotations. HLA typing was unavailable for some donors at each locus, so association tests used only the typed subset. A later analysis found that HLA-associated TCR beta chains were more clonally expanded and had lower generation probabilities than equally common non-associated chains. While some public TCRs were present in many individuals, most TCR sequences turned up only very rarely across donors. Specific HLA alleles were associated with about 17,000 TCR beta sequences at a false discovery rate of 0.05 in a later analysis. The earlier analysis of 587 of the donors excluded roughly 17 rarely observed V segments, including chromosome 9 orphons, because counts were too low.

The cohort comprised several hundred healthy bone marrow donors. At the time of sampling, all cohort members were nominally healthy, though unrecorded immune exposures were likely present. The donor tested CMV seropositive and was one of the 289 seropositive cohort members. Every donor gave a peripheral blood sample, and the peripheral blood mononuclear cells from that sample were used for TCR beta sequencing. The Qiagen DNeasy Blood Extraction Kit was used to extract genomic DNA from the blood cell samples. The rearrangement joined TRBV5-1 to TRBJ2-3, and 9 junctional nucleotides match TRBD2. Sequencing was done on a sample of PBMCs. The clonotype was recovered from a man aged 35-49 years in good health and CMV-seropositive. The CDR3 region: CASSPPHLAGKSDTQYF. The DNA sequence is given as TGCGCCAGCAGCCCTCCCCACCTAGCGGGGAAATCAGATACGCAGTATTTT.